This T cell receptor (beta chain) was sequenced during a study of blood T cell repertoires in COVID-19. Turning to the study itself: The origin of the acute and convalescent COVID-19 samples was the United States, Italy and Spain. PBMCs, B-cell-depleted T cells, or T cells were the source of the cDNA or gDNA that made up the material.

The CDR3 is 16 residues long. The V gene's germline CDR1 is MNHNS and CDR2 SASEGT. The V gene lost 4 bases and the J gene lost 1 base, with 17 bases spanning the gap. Authors' data handling: Reference gene primer amplification gave nucleated cell count estimates. The protocol was immunoSEQ multiplex PCR, while the TCRdb copy is restricted to in-frame clones and leaves out a portion. V and J calls and clone size are as listed in that table; D and trimming were resolved from the DNA. Of around 190,000 clones in the sample, about 76% were seen once. Input material: peripheral blood. This rearrangement joins TRBV6-1 to TRBJ2-7, with D tentatively TRBD1 (6 bases). The source of this sequence is a woman between 50 and 59 years old with active or convalescent COVID-19. As DNA, the CDR3 is TGTGCCAGCAGTGGACGAATCGGGACACGGTCCTACGAGCAGTACTTC. It is translated as CASSGRIGTRSYEQYF.